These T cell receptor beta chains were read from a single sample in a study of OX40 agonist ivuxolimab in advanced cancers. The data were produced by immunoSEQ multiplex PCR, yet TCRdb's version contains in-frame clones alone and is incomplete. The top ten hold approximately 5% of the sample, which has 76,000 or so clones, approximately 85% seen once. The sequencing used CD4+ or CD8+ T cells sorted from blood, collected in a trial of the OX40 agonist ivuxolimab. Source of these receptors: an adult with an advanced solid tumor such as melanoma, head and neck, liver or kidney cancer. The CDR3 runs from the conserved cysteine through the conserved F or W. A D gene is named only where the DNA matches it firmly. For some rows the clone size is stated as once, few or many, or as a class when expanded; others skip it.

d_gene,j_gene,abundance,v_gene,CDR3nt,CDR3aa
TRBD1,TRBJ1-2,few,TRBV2,TGTGCCAGCAGACCCGGGACAGGGGAGAGATACACCTTC,CASRPGTGERYTF
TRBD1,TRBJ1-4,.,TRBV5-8,TGTGCCAGCAGCCTTGGACAGGGGAGCGAAAAACTGTTTTTT,CASSLGQGSEKLFF
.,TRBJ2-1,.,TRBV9,TGTGCCAGCAGCGTAGGTCGCCAGACCTACAATGAGCAGTTCTTC,CASSVGRQTYNEQFF
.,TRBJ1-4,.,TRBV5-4,TGTGCCAGCAGCTTGGGGGCCGCCGGGAGTGAAAAACTGTTTTTT,CASSLGAAGSEKLFF
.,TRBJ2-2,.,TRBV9,TGTGCCAGCAGCGTAGAAGGGACCGGGGAGCTGTTTTTT,CASSVEGTGELFF
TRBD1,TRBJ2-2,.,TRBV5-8,TGTGCCAGCAGCAGGGAGGACAGGGGAAGAGGGGAGCTGTTTTTT,CASSREDRGRGELFF
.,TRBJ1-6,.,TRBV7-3,TGTGCCAGCAGCTTAACCCCAAGGGGATCACCCCTCCACTTT,CASSLTPRGSPLHF
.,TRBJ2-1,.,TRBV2,TGTGCCAGCAGTGAAAGAGGGTGGGGTGAGCAGTTCTTC,CASSERGWGEQFF
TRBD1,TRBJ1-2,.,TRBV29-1,TGCAGCGTTGATATCACAGGGGTGAGGAATGGCTACACCTTC,CSVDITGVRNGYTF
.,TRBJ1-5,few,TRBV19,TGTGCCAGTAGTAATGGGAATCAGCCCCAGCATTTT,CASSNGNQPQHF
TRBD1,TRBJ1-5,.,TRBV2,TGTGCCAGCAGACCCGACAGGGTTCAGCCCCAGCATTTT,CASRPDRVQPQHF
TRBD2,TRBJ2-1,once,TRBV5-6,TGTGCCAGCAGCCTTGAGGTAGCGGGAGGGCCCTCCTACAATGAGCAGCTCTTC,CASSLEVAGGPSYNEQLF
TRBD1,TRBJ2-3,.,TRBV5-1,TGCGCCAGCAGGACAGGGCGCACAGATACGCAGTATTTT,CASRTGRTDTQYF
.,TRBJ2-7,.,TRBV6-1,TGTGCCAGCAAAGACCGGGACATCTCCTACGAGCAGTACTTC,CASKDRDISYEQYF
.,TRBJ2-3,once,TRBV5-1,TGCGCCAGCAGTATCCTCGCAGGGGCAGATACGCAGTATTTT,CASSILAGADTQYF
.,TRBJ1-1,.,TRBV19,TGTGCCAGTAGCGCCGGCACAGGGCTCATGAACACTGAAGCTTTCTTT,CASSAGTGLMNTEAFF
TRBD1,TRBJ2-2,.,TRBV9,TGTGCCAGCAGCCCCACGCAGGGGGTCACCGGGGAGCTGTTTTTT,CASSPTQGVTGELFF
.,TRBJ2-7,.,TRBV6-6,TGTGCCAGCAGTTACGTAAAAGGGTACGAGCAGTACTTC,CASSYVKGYEQYF
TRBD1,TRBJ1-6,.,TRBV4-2,TGTGCCAGCAGCTACTTCGGGACAGGGAATTTGAATAGGGGATCACCCCTCCACTTT,CASSYFGTGNLNRGSPLHF
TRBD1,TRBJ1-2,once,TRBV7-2,TGTGCCAGCAGTTTACAGGGGGCGCGAGGCTACACCTTC,CASSLQGARGYTF
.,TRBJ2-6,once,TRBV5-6,TGTGCCAGCAGCTTGAGATCAGGGGCTGGGGCCAACGTCCTGACTTTC,CASSLRSGAGANVLTF
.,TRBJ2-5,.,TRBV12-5,TGTGCTAGTGGTTTGAGGAAGTTCGGTAAAGAGACCCAGTACTTC,CASGLRKFGKETQYF
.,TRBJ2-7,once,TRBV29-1,TGCAGCGTGGAAACGGGACTCCGAAAGATCGGCGAGCAGTACTTC,CSVETGLRKIGEQYF
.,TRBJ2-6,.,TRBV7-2,TGTGCCAGCAGCTTAGCTCGTCCCTCCGTCTGGGCCAACGTCCTGACTTTC,CASSLARPSVWANVLTF
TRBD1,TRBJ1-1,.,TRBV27,TGTGCCAGCAGTCCCTTGCCAGGGGGGCGATTGAACACTGAAGCTTTCTTT,CASSPLPGGRLNTEAFF
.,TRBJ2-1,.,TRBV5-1,TGCGCCAGCAGGGCCGGGACCAACTCCTACAATGAGCAGTTCTTC,CASRAGTNSYNEQFF
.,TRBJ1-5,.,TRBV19,TGTGCCAGTAGCCGGACGATCGATCAGCCCCAGCATTTT,CASSRTIDQPQHF
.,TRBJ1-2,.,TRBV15,TGTGCCACCAGCAGAGATATGGGGGGTGGCTATGGCTACACCTTC,CATSRDMGGGYGYTF
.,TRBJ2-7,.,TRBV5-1,TGCGCCAGCAGCCCCCCCGTTGCGAAGAGCTCCTACGAGCAGTACTTC,CASSPPVAKSSYEQYF
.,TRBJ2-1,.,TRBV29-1,TGCAGCGTCGACCCGAGGAGCTCCTACAATGAGCAGTTCTTC,CSVDPRSSYNEQFF
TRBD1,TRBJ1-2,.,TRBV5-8,TGTGCCAGCAGCTACCAGGGGGCTAATGGCTACACCTTC,CASSYQGANGYTF
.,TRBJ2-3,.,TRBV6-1,TGTGCCAGCCTAGGGCCCCGGGGCACAGATACGCAGTATTTT,CASLGPRGTDTQYF
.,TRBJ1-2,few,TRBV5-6,TGTGCCAGCAGAAAAAGAAGCCAGAACTATGGCTACACCTTC,CASRKRSQNYGYTF
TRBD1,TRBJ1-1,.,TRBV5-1,TGCGCCAGCAGCGAGACAGGGAGGACTGAAGCTTTCTTT,CASSETGRTEAFF
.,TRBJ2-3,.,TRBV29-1,TGCAGCGTTGACTCCCAGAGCACAGATACGCAGTATTTT,CSVDSQSTDTQYF
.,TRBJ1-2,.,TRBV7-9,TGTGCCAGCAGCGATCAGGGCTATGGCTACACCTTC,CASSDQGYGYTF
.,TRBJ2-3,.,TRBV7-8,TGTGCCAGCAGCTTGGCGACAGATACGCAGTATTTT,CASSLATDTQYF
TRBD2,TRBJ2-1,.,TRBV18,TGTGCCAGCTCACCGAACGGGGGGACCTCCTACAATGAGCAGTTCTTC,CASSPNGGTSYNEQFF
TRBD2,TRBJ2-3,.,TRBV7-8,TGTGCCAGCAGCTCGGCCGGGACTAGCGGATTCACAGATACGCAGTATTTT,CASSSAGTSGFTDTQYF
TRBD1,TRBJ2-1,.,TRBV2,TGTGCCAGCAGCGACAGGGGGCGAGGGAATGAGCAGTTCTTC,CASSDRGRGNEQFF
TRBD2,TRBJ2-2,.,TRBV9,TGTGCCAGCAGCGTAGAGATGAAGCGGGGCACCGGGGAGCTGTTTTTT,CASSVEMKRGTGELFF
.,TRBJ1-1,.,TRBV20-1,TGCAGTGCCCTGCGTACTGAAGCTTTCTTT,CSALRTEAFF
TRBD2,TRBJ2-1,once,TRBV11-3,TGTGCCAGCAGCCCCTCCGGGACTATCAATGAGCAGTTCTTC,CASSPSGTINEQFF
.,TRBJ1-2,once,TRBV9,TGTGCCAGCAGCGTATTTGGGGAATCCTATGGCTACACCTTC,CASSVFGESYGYTF
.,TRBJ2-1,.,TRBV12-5,TGTGCTAGTGGTTACAGTCGGGATGAGCAGTTCTTC,CASGYSRDEQFF
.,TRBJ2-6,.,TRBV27,TGTGCCAGCAAGTGGGCCCCCGGGGCCAACGTCCTGACTTTC,CASKWAPGANVLTF
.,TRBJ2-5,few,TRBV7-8,TGTGCCAGCAGCTTAGGGGGGAGCGGAAAGACCCAGTACTTC,CASSLGGSGKTQYF
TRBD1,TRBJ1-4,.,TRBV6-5,TGTGCCAGCAGTTCGGACAGGGTATTAGAAAAACTGTTTTTT,CASSSDRVLEKLFF
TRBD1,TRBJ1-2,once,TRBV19,TGTGCCAGTAGTAGCAACAGGGGGGCTAACTATGGCTACACCTTC,CASSSNRGANYGYTF
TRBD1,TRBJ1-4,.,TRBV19,TGTGCCAGTAGGGACAGGGGGGCTGAAAAACTGTTTTTT,CASRDRGAEKLFF